This T cell receptor beta chain was captured in a study of beta chain features in type 1 diabetes. Study findings and constraints: Within each of all four CD4+ subsets, Type 1 diabetes patients had TCRB CDR3s that were moderately but significantly shorter.

This clone was recorded a few times. Its specificity is unknown. Of the isolated RNA, all was reverse transcribed, and so the sequenced material was expressed TCRB transcripts. There were approximately 3.5 million reads on average in the naive, central memory and regulatory T cell samples. Sequenced by immunoSEQ multiplex PCR; TCRdb stores in-frame clones only, minus some. The sample has 95,000 to 150,000 clones; roughly 17% are singletons. Researchers reported sorting CD4+ naive, central memory, regulatory and stem cell-like memory cells via CD45RO/CCR7/CD25/CD127/CD95/CD27. CDR1 and CDR2 from the germline V gene are SEHNR and FQNEAQ (reference sequence). Trimming at V came to 2 bases and at J to 5 bases, leaving 6 bases not matched to a gene. CDR3 length: 14 amino acids.

V and J are TRBV7-9 and TRBJ2-7; TRBD1 matches 7 bases. The sequence was obtained from a man younger than 35 with type 1 diabetes. Material: central memory CD4+ T cells from blood. CDR3 sequence: CASSLLTGINEQYF. The CDR3 DNA is TGTGCCAGCAGCTTATTGACAGGGATCAACGAGCAGTACTTC.